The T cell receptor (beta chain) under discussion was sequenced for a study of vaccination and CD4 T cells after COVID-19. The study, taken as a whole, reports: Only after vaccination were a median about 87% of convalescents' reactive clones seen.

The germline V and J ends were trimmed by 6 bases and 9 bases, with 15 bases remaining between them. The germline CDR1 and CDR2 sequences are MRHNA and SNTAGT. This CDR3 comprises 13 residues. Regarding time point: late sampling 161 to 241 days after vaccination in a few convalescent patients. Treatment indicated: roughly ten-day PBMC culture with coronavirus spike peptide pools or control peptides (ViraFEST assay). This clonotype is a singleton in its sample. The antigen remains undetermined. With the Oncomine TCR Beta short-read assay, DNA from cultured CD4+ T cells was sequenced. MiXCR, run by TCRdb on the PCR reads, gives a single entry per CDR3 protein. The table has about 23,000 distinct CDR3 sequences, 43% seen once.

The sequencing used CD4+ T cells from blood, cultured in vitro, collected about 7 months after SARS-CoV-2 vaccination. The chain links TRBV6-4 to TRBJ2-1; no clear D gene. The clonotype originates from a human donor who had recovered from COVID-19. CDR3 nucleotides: TGTGCCAGCAGCGTTGATAGTAACACTGAGCAGTTCTTC. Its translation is CASSVDSNTEQFF.